This T cell receptor (beta chain) emerged from a study of monozygotic twins with inflammatory bowel disease (dated by TCRdb to the late 2010s). Regarding the research as a whole: A total of approximately 28 monozygotic twin pairs were included in the full study, comprising nine German pairs (four IBD-concordant, five IBD-discordant) and 19 IBD-discordant Danish pairs. The search for disease-associated traits relied mainly on comparing IBD patients with their genetically identical healthy co-twins within discordant pairs. Each individual had, on average, about 151 000 unique TCRalpha sequences and 181 000 unique TCRbeta sequences available for analysis.

To prepare the library, 5' RACE was applied. For each TCR library, 3,000 to 4,000 ng of total RNA was used. For each sample, cDNA was synthesized in eight separate reactions using SMARTScribe reverse transcriptase. Unique molecular identifiers containing a 6-nucleotide sample barcode were introduced through template switching during cDNA synthesis. Two nested PCRs of roughly 16 and 10 cycles amplified the TCRalpha and TCRbeta cDNA, and bead purification followed each PCR. Before amplification, cDNA was treated with uracil DNA-glycosylase and purified using the QIAquick PCR purification kit. In the second PCR, Illumina TruSeq-compatible adapters and sample-specific barcodes were added. Library quality and concentration were checked on TapeStation and Qubit, and libraries were pooled at 5 to 6.5 ng each. Sequencing of the pooled libraries was done on an Illumina HiSeq2500 single-index Rapid Run using custom sequencing primers and 2 x 100 bp reads. The paper's processing steps were these. MiGEC version 1.2.6 was used for UMI-based consensus assembly to correct PCR and sequencing errors. MiXCR version 2.1.1 handled V(D)J alignment, clonotype assembly and CDR3 extraction. Gene usage, clonotype sharing and MAIT/NKT TCR abundance were normalised by analysing the top 1000, 10 000 and 20 000 clonotypes per sample. After downsampling to 27 000 UMIs, diversity was calculated as the inverse Simpson index using the vegan R package. Paired Mann-Whitney U tests on discordant twin pairs were used, with Benjamini-Hochberg multiple-testing correction. Reads reprocessed by TCRdb are summarized as one entry per CDR3 protein sequence, and DNA is absent. TCRdb's processing, not the study's, gives the V and J calls here. The table for this sample shows about 300,000 distinct CDR3 sequences. The ten largest clonotypes hold roughly 5.3% of the sample.

Looking up the germline V gene yields CDR1 SGHRS and CDR2 YFSETQ. The CDR3 sequence holds 15 residues, the cysteine and phenylalanine included. This entry has no DNA. From each donor, a roughly 2.5 ml peripheral blood sample was collected into PAXgene tubes and stored at -80 degrees C. Without T cell sorting, total RNA was isolated from whole blood using the PAXgene blood miRNA kit on an automated QIAcube. Peripheral blood from monozygotic twin pairs concordant or discordant for inflammatory bowel disease was subjected to deep TCRalpha and TCRbeta repertoire profiling with unique molecular barcoding. Smoking habits were recorded for all twin pairs, with individuals classified as current, former or never smokers. Regarding this clonotype: Its binding antigen is unknown.

The research as a whole found: IBD patients shared fewer clonotypes with other individuals than healthy twins did, most markedly in patients showing signs of disease activity. A decrease in TCRbeta repertoire diversity, as measured by inverse Simpson index, was observed in IBD patients compared with their healthy co-twins. No single strong signal or clonotype linked to IBD turned up in the results, so the idea that one exists was not supported. Differing immunosuppressive treatments among patients may have added background noise and inter-individual variability to the repertoires. Different T cell subtypes could not be distinguished in the analysis. Repertoire similarity did not differ between concordant and discordant twins, which could be due to limited statistical power.

The source of this sequence is a human donor with ulcerative colitis or Crohn's disease, or a healthy co-twin of an affected twin (not recorded which). This chain is built from TRBV5-1 and TRBJ2-1; TCRdb calls TRBD2, which cannot be checked without DNA. Input material: blood. The CDR3 region has the sequence CASSTASVGVSEQFF.